One sample yielded the 16 T cell receptor beta chains listed below, sequenced in a study of cytomegalovirus exposure and HLA in healthy donors. 13 Jbeta primers and 60 Vbeta primers were used for the PCR. Sequencing was performed with immunoSEQ multiplex PCR; in TCRdb, only in-frame clones are kept and a portion is missing. The data contain some 160,000 clones, roughly 80% of them seen just once; the ten biggest clones take up about 2.5%. Sequenced sample: PBMCs. The receptors shown here come from a male donor in good health and CMV-seronegative.

This clone has a handful of counts. The V gene is TRBV6-1, the J gene TRBJ2-1; 8 bases match TRBD1. Germline CDR1 is MNHNS and CDR2 is SASEGT. The CDR3 has 14 amino acids. The ends lost 7 bases at V and 10 bases at J; junction bases unmatched: 12. CDR3 DNA sequence: TGTGCCAGCAAAGGACAGGGAGGCCCTGGGGAGCAGTTCTTC. This translates into CASKGQGGPGEQFF.

This clone turned up a few times. The gene calls are TRBV5-5 and TRBJ2-2; D is perhaps TRBD2 (6 bases). Germline CDR1 SGHKS, CDR2 YYEKEE (reference sequence). The ends were cut back, 3 bases at V and 9 bases at J, with 18 bases in the middle. CDR3 length equals 15 residues. The DNA for the CDR3 is TGTGCCAGCAGCTGGGGGTTGGGAGGAGCCAGGGAGCTGTTTTTT. Residues: CASSWGLGGARELFF.

V is TRBV5-4 and J is TRBJ2-1; a weak D match, TRBD2 (6 bases). Germline V gives CDR1 SGHNT, CDR2 YYREEE (reference sequence). Between the trimmed V and J ends, which lost 5 bases and 0 bases, there was a span of 12 bases. This CDR3 is 15 amino acids long. Written as DNA, the CDR3 is TGTGCCAGCAGGTGGGACTTCAGCTCCTACAATGAGCAGTTCTTC. Translated, it gives CASRWDFSSYNEQFF.

This clone is deemed medium-sized (0.01 to 0.1%). V usage is TRBV29-1 and J usage is TRBJ1-1, with D possibly being TRBD1 (6 bases). From germline, CDR1 is SQVTM and CDR2 ANQGSEA. The CDR3 runs 13 residues. V lost 0 bases to trimming and J lost 4 bases, with 9 bases between them. The CDR3 nucleotides read TGCAGCGTTGAAGATGGGGGCAGCACTGAAGCTTTCTTT. This sequence encodes CSVEDGGSTEAFF.

This rearrangement joins TRBV27 to TRBJ2-7; a possible D gene is TRBD1 (5 bases). The ends were cut back, 5 bases at V and 2 bases at J, with 10 bases in the middle. CDR1 and CDR2 (germline): MNHEY, SMNVEV (reference sequence). This CDR3 is built from 13 residues. Here the CDR3 reads CASSNRITYEQYF. Here the CDR3 DNA reads TGTGCCAGCAGTAACAGGATTACCTACGAGCAGTACTTC.

This sequence joins TRBV14 and TRBJ2-3; 7 bases map to TRBD1. The CDR3 is 17 amino acids. Germline CDR1 SGHDN, CDR2 FVKESK. The trim removed 1 base at V and 2 bases at J, leaving 9 bases unmatched. CDR3 DNA: TGTGCCAGCAGCCAAGGATCGGGACAGTTATACACAGATACGCAGTATTTT. Translation gives CASSQGSGQLYTDTQYF.

V is TRBV27 and J is TRBJ2-7; no clear D. V lost 4 bases and J lost 0, with 7 bases in between. The germline V gene encodes CDR1 MNHEY and CDR2 SMNVEV (reference sequence). The CDR3 has 13 residues. CDR3 bases: TGTGCCAGCAGTTATTCGAGCTCCTACGAGCAGTACTTC. It is translated as CASSYSSSYEQYF.

V is TRBV28 and J is TRBJ2-3, with TRBD1 identical over 9 bases. Germline values: CDR1 MDHEN, CDR2 SYDVKM. The CDR3 covers 15 residues. V shed 4 bases and J 5 bases; nucleotides not matched to a gene: 7. In DNA, the CDR3 is TGTGCCAGCAGTTCTGGGGGACAGGGCAGAGATACGCAGTATTTT. It yields the protein CASSSGGQGRDTQYF.

CDR3 DNA: TGCGCCAGCAGCCAATCCCTCGGACACTCTGGAAACACCATATATTTT. It encodes CASSQSLGHSGNTIYF. The rearrangement uses TRBV4-1 and TRBJ1-3; TRBD1 is a possible D gene (5 bases). The V end was cut by 2 bases, the J end by 0 bases, with 11 bases between. The CDR3 totals 16 residues. Germline loops: CDR1 MGHRA, CDR2 YSYEKL.

The rearrangement joins TRBV18 to TRBJ2-5; 10 bases are shared with TRBD2. Germline-derived CDR1 and CDR2 are KGHSH and LQKENI. Trimming cost V 0 bases and J 1 base; bases outside gene matches: 5. This CDR3 contains 17 residues. The chain's CDR3 is CASSPPRLAGGQETQYF. CDR3 sequence (DNA): TGTGCCAGCTCACCACCGAGATTAGCGGGGGGCCAAGAGACCCAGTACTTC.

In its sample, this clone was seen a few times. The chain employs TRBV2 and TRBJ1-4; TRBD1 might be the D (6 bases). The V end was cut by 7 bases, the J end by 8 bases, with 14 bases between. The length of the CDR3 is 13 residues. Germline assignment: CDR1 SNHLY and CDR2 FYNNEI. The chain's CDR3 is CASIPDRGEKLFF. The CDR3 DNA reads as TGTGCCAGCATCCCGGACAGAGGCGAAAAACTGTTTTTT.

This clone was detected a few times. In DNA form, the CDR3 reads TGTGCCAGCAGTGGGGGGACAGGTGGGGATGGCTACACCTTC. Translating gives CASSGGTGGDGYTF. The genes are TRBV6-6 and TRBJ1-2, with 8 bases aligning to TRBD1. V shed 5 bases and J 6 bases; nucleotides not matched to a gene: 8. Germline loops: CDR1 MNHNY, CDR2 SVGAGI (reference sequence). The length of the CDR3 is 14 residues.

The chain carries TRBV5-4 and TRBJ1-1, with D perhaps TRBD1 (6 bases). V dropped 0 bases and J dropped 0 bases, with 9 bases sitting between them. Germline values: CDR1 SGHNT, CDR2 YYREEE (reference sequence). The CDR3 is 15 amino acids. The CDR3 sequence is CASSLAGQMNTEAFF. DNA for the CDR3: TGTGCCAGCAGCTTGGCCGGACAGATGAACACTGAAGCTTTCTTT.

This chain connects TRBV20-1 to TRBJ1-2; D is ambiguous. The germline V gene encodes CDR1 DFQATT and CDR2 SNEGSKA (reference sequence). CDR3 size: 11 residues. The germline V and J ends were trimmed by 6 bases and 7 bases, with 12 bases remaining between them. The CDR3 nucleotides are TGCAGTGCCCCATCCCGCAGTGGCTACACCTTC. It translates to CSAPSRSGYTF.

The gene calls are TRBV4-1 and TRBJ1-1; D is unresolved. The V end was cut by 1 base, the J end by 3 bases, with 15 bases between. Germline assignment: CDR1 MGHRA and CDR2 YSYEKL. This CDR3 comprises 16 residues. CDR3 nucleotides: TGCGCCAGCAGCCAAGGGGAGTGGCATCGACACACTGAAGCTTTCTTT. It is translated as CASSQGEWHRHTEAFF.

This clone was detected a few times. DNA for the CDR3: TGCAGCGTAAGGGAGGCTAACTATGGCTACACCTTC. Protein: CSVREANYGYTF. The chain employs TRBV29-1 and TRBJ1-2; no firm D call. Trimming pared 6 bases from V and 0 bases from J, leaving 8 bases between. The CDR3 has 12 amino acids. The germline V gene has CDR1 SQVTM and CDR2 ANQGSEA.